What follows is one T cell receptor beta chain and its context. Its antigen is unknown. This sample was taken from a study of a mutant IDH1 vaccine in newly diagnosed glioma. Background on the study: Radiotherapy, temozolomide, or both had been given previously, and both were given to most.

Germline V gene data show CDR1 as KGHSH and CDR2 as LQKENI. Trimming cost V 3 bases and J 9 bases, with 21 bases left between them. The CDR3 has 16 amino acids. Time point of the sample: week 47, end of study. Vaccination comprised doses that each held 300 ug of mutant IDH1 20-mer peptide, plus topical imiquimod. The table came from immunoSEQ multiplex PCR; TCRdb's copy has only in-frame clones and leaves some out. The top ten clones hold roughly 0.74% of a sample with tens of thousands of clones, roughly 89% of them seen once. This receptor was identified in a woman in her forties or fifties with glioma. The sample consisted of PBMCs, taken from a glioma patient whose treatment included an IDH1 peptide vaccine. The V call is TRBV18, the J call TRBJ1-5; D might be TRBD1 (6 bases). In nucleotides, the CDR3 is TGTGCCAGCTCACCGGATGTGAGAGGGGGACGGGGGCCCCAGCATTTT. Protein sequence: CASSPDVRGGRGPQHF.